These 2 T cell receptor beta chains were sequenced from one sample in a study of blood T cells in healthy people across ages. Alongside a J-beta primer mix, a sample-barcoded 5' primer served in a second PCR lasting roughly 6 to 11 cycles. A single record per CDR3 protein comes from TCRdb applying MiXCR to the 5' RACE reads. This table holds about 1.8 million distinct CDR3 sequences, less than 50% found once. Specimen: blood. These receptors came from a woman in her thirties or forties in good health.

The chain joins TRBV7-9 to TRBJ1-2; no clear D gene. Germline V CDR1 and CDR2: SEHNR, FQNEAQ (reference sequence). CDR3 length: 14 amino acids. The V gene lost 1 base and the J gene lost 0 bases, with 6 bases spanning the gap. This chain's CDR3 is CASSLVQANYGYTF. CDR3 nucleotide sequence: TGTGCCAGCAGCTTAGTCCAAGCTAACTATGGCTACACCTTC.

Ten or more counts support this clonotype. DNA of the CDR3: TGTGCCAGCAGTTTGGCGCAGGGCTATGGCTACACCTTC. Residues: CASSLAQGYGYTF. The rearrangement uses TRBV7-2 and TRBJ1-2, with a possible D match to TRBD1 (5 bases). The V and J ends lost 6 bases and 4 bases respectively, with 12 bases between them. The CDR3 has 13 amino acids. Germline V gene data show CDR1 as SGHTA and CDR2 as FQGNSA.